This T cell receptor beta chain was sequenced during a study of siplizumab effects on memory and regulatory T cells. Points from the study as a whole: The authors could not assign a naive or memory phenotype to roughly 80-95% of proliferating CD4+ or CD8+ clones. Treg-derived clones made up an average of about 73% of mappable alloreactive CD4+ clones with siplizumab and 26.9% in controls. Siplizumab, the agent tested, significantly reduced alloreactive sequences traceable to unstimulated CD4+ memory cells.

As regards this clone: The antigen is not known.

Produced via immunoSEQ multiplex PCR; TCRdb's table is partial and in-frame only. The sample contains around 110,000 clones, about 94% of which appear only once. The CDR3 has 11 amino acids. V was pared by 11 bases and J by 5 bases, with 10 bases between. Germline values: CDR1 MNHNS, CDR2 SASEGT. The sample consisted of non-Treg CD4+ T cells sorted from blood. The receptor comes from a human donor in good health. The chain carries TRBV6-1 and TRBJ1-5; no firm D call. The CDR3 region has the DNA TGTGCCGGAGGCGAGGATCAGCCCCAGCATTTT. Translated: CAGGEDQPQHF.